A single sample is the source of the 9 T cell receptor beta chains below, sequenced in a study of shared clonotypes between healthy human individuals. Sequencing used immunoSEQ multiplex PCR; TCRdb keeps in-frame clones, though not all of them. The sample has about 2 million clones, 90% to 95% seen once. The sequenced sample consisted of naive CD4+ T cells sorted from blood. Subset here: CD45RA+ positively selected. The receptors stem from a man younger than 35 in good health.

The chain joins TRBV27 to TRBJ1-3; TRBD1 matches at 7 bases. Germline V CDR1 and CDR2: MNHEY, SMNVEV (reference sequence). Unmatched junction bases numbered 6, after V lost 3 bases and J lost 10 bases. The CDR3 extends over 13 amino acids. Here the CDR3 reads CASSLARGDTIYF. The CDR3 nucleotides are TGTGCCAGCAGTTTGGCCAGGGGGGATACCATATATTTT.

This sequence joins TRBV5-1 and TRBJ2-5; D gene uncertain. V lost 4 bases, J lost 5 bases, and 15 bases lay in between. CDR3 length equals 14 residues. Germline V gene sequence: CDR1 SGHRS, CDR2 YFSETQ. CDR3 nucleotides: TGCGCCAGCAGCCTTGGGTCCCCTCAGGAGACCCAGTACTTC. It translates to CASSLGSPQETQYF. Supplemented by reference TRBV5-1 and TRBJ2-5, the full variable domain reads KAGVTQTPRYLIKTRGQQVTLSCSPISGHRSVSWYQQTPGQGLQFLFEYFSETQRNKGNFPGRFSGRQFSNSRSEMNVSTLELGDSALYLCASSLGSPQETQYFGPGTRLLVL.

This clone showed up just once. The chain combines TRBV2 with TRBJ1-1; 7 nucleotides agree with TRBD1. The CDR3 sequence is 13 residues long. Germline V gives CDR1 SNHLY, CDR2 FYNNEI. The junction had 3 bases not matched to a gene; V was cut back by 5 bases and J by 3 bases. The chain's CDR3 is CASSSTGDTEAFF. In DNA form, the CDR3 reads TGTGCCAGCAGTTCCACAGGGGACACTGAAGCTTTCTTT. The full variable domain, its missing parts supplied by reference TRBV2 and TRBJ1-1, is EPEVTQTPSHQVTQMGQEVILRCVPISNHLYFYWYRQILGQKVEFLVSFYNNEISEKSEIFDDQFSVERPDGSNFTLKIRSTKLEDSAMYFCASSSTGDTEAFFGQGTRLTVV.

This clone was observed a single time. The CDR3 bases are TGTGCCACCAGTTCCGGGGGCTTGGCTAATGAAAAACTGTTTTTT. Residues: CATSSGGLANEKLFF. The chain is built from TRBV15 and TRBJ1-4, with D tentatively TRBD1 (6 bases). V shed 6 bases and J shed 3 bases, with 14 bases lying between them. The CDR3 runs 15 residues. Germline CDR1 and CDR2: LNHNV and YYDKDF (reference sequence). Full variable domain (missing parts from reference TRBV15 and TRBJ1-4): DAMVIQNPRYQVTQFGKPVTLSCSQTLNHNVMYWYQQKSSQAPKLLFHYYDKDFNNEADTPDNFQSRRPNTSFCFLDIRSPGLGDTAMYLCATSSGGLANEKLFFGSGTQLSVL.

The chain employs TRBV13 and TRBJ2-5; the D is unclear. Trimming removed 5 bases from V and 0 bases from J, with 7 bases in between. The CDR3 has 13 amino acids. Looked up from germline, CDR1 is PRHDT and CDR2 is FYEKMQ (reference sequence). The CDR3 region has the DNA TGTGCCAGCAGCCCTACTCACCAAGAGACCCAGTACTTC. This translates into CASSPTHQETQYF.

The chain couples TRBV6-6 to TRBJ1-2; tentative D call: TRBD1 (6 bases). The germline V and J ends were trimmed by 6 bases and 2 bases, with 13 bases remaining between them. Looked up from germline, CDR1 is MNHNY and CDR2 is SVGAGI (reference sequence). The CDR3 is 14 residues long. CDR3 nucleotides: TGTGCCAGCAGCCACCAACAGGGCAACTATGGCTACACCTTC. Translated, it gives CASSHQQGNYGYTF.

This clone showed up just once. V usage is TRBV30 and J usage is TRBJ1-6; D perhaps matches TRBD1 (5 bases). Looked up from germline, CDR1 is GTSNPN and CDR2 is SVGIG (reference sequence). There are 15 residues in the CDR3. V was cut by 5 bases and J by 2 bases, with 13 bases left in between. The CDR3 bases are TGTGCCTGGGGCCCCCCAGGGACCTATAATTCACCCCTCCACTTT. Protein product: CAWGPPGTYNSPLHF.

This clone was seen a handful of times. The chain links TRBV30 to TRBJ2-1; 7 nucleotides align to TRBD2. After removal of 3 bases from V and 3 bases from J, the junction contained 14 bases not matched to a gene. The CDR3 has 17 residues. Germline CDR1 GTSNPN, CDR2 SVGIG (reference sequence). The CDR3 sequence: CAWSGLADIGYYNEQFF. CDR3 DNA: TGTGCCTGGAGCGGGCTAGCGGACATCGGTTACTACAATGAGCAGTTCTTC. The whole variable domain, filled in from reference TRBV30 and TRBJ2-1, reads SQTIHQWPATLVQPVGSPLSLECTVEGTSNPNLYWYRQAAGRGLQLLFYSVGIGQISSEVPQNLSASRPQDRQFILSSKKLLLSDSGFYLCAWSGLADIGYYNEQFFGPGTRLTVL.

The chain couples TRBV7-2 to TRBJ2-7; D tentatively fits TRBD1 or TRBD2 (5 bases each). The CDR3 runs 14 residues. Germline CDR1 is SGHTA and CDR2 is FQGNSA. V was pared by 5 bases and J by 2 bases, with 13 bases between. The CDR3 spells CASSRGTPAYEQYF. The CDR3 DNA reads TGTGCCAGCAGCCGAGGGACGCCAGCCTACGAGCAGTACTTC.